These 19 T cell receptor beta chains originate from one sample sequenced in a study of blood T cell repertoires in COVID-19. Libraries were prepared by immunoSEQ multiplex PCR; TCRdb keeps only in-frame clonotypes and omits some of them. The data show hundreds of thousands of clones, approximately 87% seen once. The specimen was PBMCs or T cells enriched from blood (not recorded which). Receptors originate from a woman between 45 and 60 years old in a cohort exposed to, infected with or recovered from COVID-19 (not recorded which).

The V call is TRBV19, the J call TRBJ2-1, with TRBD2 as a possible D gene (5 bases). V was cut by 3 bases and J by 4 bases, with 16 bases left in between. This CDR3 is built from 16 residues. Germline CDR1 is LNHDA and CDR2 is SQIVND (reference sequence). CDR3 loop: CASSIGVGALYNEQFF. The CDR3 nucleotides read TGTGCCAGTAGTATCGGGGTGGGAGCCCTTTACAATGAGCAGTTCTTC.

This clone was recorded only once. This chain links TRBV28 with TRBJ1-2; the D is unclear. The CDR3 is 13 residues long. Germline V gene sequence: CDR1 MDHEN, CDR2 SYDVKM. V lost 4 bases, J lost 5 bases, and 11 bases lay in between. CDR3 loop: CASSWTAGYGYTF. The CDR3 region has the DNA TGTGCCAGCAGTTGGACGGCGGGGTATGGCTACACCTTC.

This clone was seen once. The chain recombines TRBV4-1 with TRBJ2-7; 8 nucleotides line up with TRBD2. CDR1 is MGHRA and CDR2 is YSYEKL in the germline V gene. Trimming at V came to 1 base and at J to 2 bases, leaving 1 base not matched to a gene. The CDR3 is 14 residues long. The CDR3 nucleotides read TGCGCCAGCAGCCAAGGAGCGGGGGCCTACGAGCAGTACTTC. This translates into CASSQGAGAYEQYF.

V and J are TRBV4-1 and TRBJ1-5; 7 positions agree with TRBD1. Germline V gene lookup returns CDR1 MGHRA and CDR2 YSYEKL. The CDR3 contains 15 residues. With 4 bases clipped from V and 4 bases from J, the junction kept 7 bases outside the gene matches. The CDR3 is CASSLWGQTNQPQHF. Written as DNA, the CDR3 is TGCGCCAGCAGCCTATGGGGACAGACGAATCAGCCCCAGCATTTT.

The genes are TRBV27 and TRBJ2-7, with TRBD1 as a possible D gene (6 bases). CDR3 length equals 14 residues. Germline values: CDR1 MNHEY, CDR2 SMNVEV (reference sequence). Trimming took 5 bases from V and 1 from J, leaving 12 bases between them. CDR3 region: CASSRSGTSYEQYF. The DNA of the CDR3 is TGTGCCAGCAGTAGATCCGGGACATCCTACGAGCAGTACTTC.

V and J are TRBV27 and TRBJ1-4; D might be TRBD1 (5 bases). The CDR3 sequence is 13 residues long. Germline V CDR1 and CDR2: MNHEY, SMNVEV (reference sequence). Trimming left V 3 bases short and J 7 bases short, with 9 bases between. In DNA form, the CDR3 reads TGTGCCAGCAGTTTCAGGGTTTCTGAAAAACTGTTTTTT. Translation: CASSFRVSEKLFF.

This clone appeared a single time. The V call is TRBV3-1 (or the pseudogene TRBV3-2), the J call TRBJ2-1; D possibly corresponds to TRBD2 (6 bases). In germline, CDR1 is LGHDT, CDR2 YNNKEL (reference sequence). V lost 0 bases and J 1 base, leaving 13 bases between the germline ends. The CDR3 has 17 residues. This CDR3 is CASSQDLGLSSYNEQFF. CDR3 sequence (DNA): TGTGCCAGCAGCCAAGATTTGGGACTCAGTTCCTACAATGAGCAGTTCTTC.

This sequence joins TRBV5-4 and TRBJ2-2; 11 bases align to TRBD2. The germline V gene has CDR1 SGHNT and CDR2 YYREEE (reference sequence). V lost 2 bases to trimming and J lost 5 bases; unmatched junction nucleotides: 8. The CDR3 runs 17 residues. Written as DNA, the CDR3 is TGTGCCAGCAGCTTCGGGCCTAGCGGGGGGTATACCGGGGAGCTGTTTTTT. It codes for CASSFGPSGGYTGELFF.

The chain uses TRBV7-8 and TRBJ2-7, with 10 nucleotides matching TRBD2. This CDR3 is built from 15 residues. Germline loops: CDR1 SGHVS, CDR2 FQNEAQ. The ends lost 5 bases at V and 0 bases at J; junction bases unmatched: 4. The CDR3 DNA reads TGTGCCAGCAGCCCCAGGACTAGCGGCTCCTACGAGCAGTACTTC. Translated, it gives CASSPRTSGSYEQYF.

The chain joins TRBV21-1 to TRBJ1-5; the D segment call TRBD1 is taken from the table without a DNA check. TRBV21-1 corresponds to a pseudogene. The CDR3 spans 13 residues. CDR3 sequence (DNA): TGTGCCAGCCTCAGGGGCTGGCATCAGCCCCAGCATTTT. The encoded protein is CASLRGWHQPQHF.

V and J are TRBV7-2 and TRBJ1-2, with D possibly being TRBD1 (5 bases). Between the trimmed V and J ends, which lost 4 bases and 5 bases, there was a span of 17 bases. The length of the CDR3 is 15 residues. Germline V gene lookup returns CDR1 SGHTA and CDR2 FQGNSA. In DNA form, the CDR3 reads TGTGCCAGCAGCTCCGACAGCCGTACTGTTTATGGCTACACCTTC. Amino acids: CASSSDSRTVYGYTF.

V is TRBV7-2 and J is TRBJ2-5, with a weak D call TRBD1 (5 bases). The germline V gene has CDR1 SGHTA and CDR2 FQGNSA. Trimming cost V 5 bases and J 4 bases, with 14 bases left between them. CDR3 length: 14 amino acids. CDR3 protein: CASSPGHTPETQYF. CDR3 nucleotide sequence: TGTGCCAGCAGCCCTGGACATACACCAGAGACCCAGTACTTC.

In its sample, this clone was seen once. J is TRBJ2-3 and V is TRBV5-8, with a possible D match to TRBD2 (6 bases). The CDR3 sequence is 16 residues long. CDR1 is SGHTS, CDR2 YDEGEE, per germline. V lost 0 bases and J 4 bases, leaving 15 bases between the germline ends. The CDR3 reads CASSLAGTRGADTQYF. The CDR3 coding sequence is TGTGCCAGCAGCTTGGCAGGGACTCGAGGGGCAGATACGCAGTATTTT.

The chain combines TRBV4-3 with TRBJ2-7; 8 bases match TRBD1. The CDR3 spans 13 residues. The V gene end was trimmed by 3 bases and the J gene end by 6 bases; junction bases not matched to a gene: 4. Germline loops: CDR1 LGHNA, CDR2 YSLEER. The CDR3 DNA sequence: TGCGCCAGCAGCCAGGGCAGGGGGCGCGAGCAGTACTTC. Its translation is CASSQGRGREQYF.

This clone was observed once. The rearrangement uses TRBV19 and TRBJ2-1; D remains unclear. The CDR3 totals 13 residues. Per germline, CDR1 LNHDA and CDR2 SQIVND (reference sequence). Deletions cut 3 bases from V and 4 bases from J, with 7 bases between. The CDR3, as DNA: TGTGCCAGTAGTATCCCAGGATACAATGAGCAGTTCTTC. This sequence encodes CASSIPGYNEQFF.

This clone has a handful of counts. V usage is TRBV7-2 and J usage is TRBJ1-1; D perhaps matches TRBD1 (6 bases). CDR1 SGHTA and CDR2 FQGNSA come from the germline V gene. The V end was cut by 2 bases, the J end by 0 bases, with 16 bases between. CDR3 size: 17 residues. The CDR3 nucleotides read TGTGCCAGCAGCTTAAAGTTTGACAGGAGTATGAACACTGAAGCTTTCTTT. Its translation: CASSLKFDRSMNTEAFF.

The chain carries TRBV11-1 and TRBJ2-7; 11 positions agree with TRBD2. The length of the CDR3 is 14 residues. Per germline, CDR1 SGHAT and CDR2 FQDESV (reference sequence). The junction had 2 bases not matched to a gene; V was cut back by 5 bases and J by 2 bases. The CDR3, as DNA: TGTGCCAGCAGCGGACTAGCGGGTCCCTACGAGCAGTACTTC. This translates into CASSGLAGPYEQYF. Full variable domain (remainder filled in from reference TRBV11-1 and TRBJ2-7): EAEVAQSPRYKITEKSQAVAFWCDPISGHATLYWYRQILGQGPELLVQFQDESVVDDSQLPKDRFSAERLKGVDSTLKIQPAELGDSAMYLCASSGLAGPYEQYFGPGTRLTVT.

Here the CDR3 DNA reads TGTGCCAGCTCACCCGGGACAGAAGCCGAGCAGTACTTC. Its translation is CASSPGTEAEQYF. This rearrangement joins TRBV18 to TRBJ2-7, with TRBD1 matching over 7 bases. This CDR3 is built from 13 residues. Germline loops: CDR1 KGHSH, CDR2 LQKENI. V shed 3 bases and J 6 bases; nucleotides not matched to a gene: 5.

The J gene is TRBJ2-1, the V gene TRBV7-8; TRBD2 aligns across 12 bases. From germline, CDR1 is SGHVS and CDR2 FQNEAQ. CDR3 length: 16 residues. With V trimmed by 1 base and J by 7 bases, 5 bases remained unmatched. The CDR3 loop is CASSLVGLAGGNEQFF. The CDR3 region has the DNA TGTGCCAGCAGCTTAGTCGGTCTAGCGGGGGGGAATGAGCAGTTCTTC.